These 27 T cell receptor beta chains originate from one sample sequenced in a study of blood T cell repertoires in COVID-19. This table comes from immunoSEQ multiplex PCR, and its TCRdb copy is limited to in-frame clones, with some not included. The sample carries under 300,000 clones, 89% recorded once. Sequenced sample: peripheral blood. These TCRs come from a man aged 50-59 years with acute or convalescent COVID-19.

The chain carries TRBV7-9 and TRBJ1-5; D is perhaps TRBD1 (6 bases). The CDR3 length is 15 residues. Germline V CDR1 and CDR2: SEHNR, FQNEAQ (reference sequence). Trimming cost V 5 bases and J 5 bases, with 16 bases left between them. In nucleotides, the CDR3 is TGTGCCAGCAGCAATAGGGGGGGCCGGGATCAGCCCCAGCATTTT. Translated: CASSNRGGRDQPQHF.

This sequence joins TRBV10-1 and TRBJ2-3, with D possibly matching TRBD1 (5 bases). Deletions cut 2 bases from V and 0 bases from J, with 6 bases between. Germline V gene sequence: CDR1 WNHNN, CDR2 SYGVQD (reference sequence). The CDR3 extends over 14 amino acids. CDR3 DNA sequence: TGCGCCAGCAGTGAGGACAGAAGCACAGATACGCAGTATTTT. Encoded protein: CASSEDRSTDTQYF.

The sample holds a few counts of this clone. This rearrangement joins TRBV3-1 (or the pseudogene TRBV3-2) to TRBJ2-5; 7 bases fit TRBD1. V lost 4 bases and J lost 3; bases outside the gene matches: 5. The length of the CDR3 is 14 residues. The germline gives CDR1 LGHDT, CDR2 YNNKEL (reference sequence). The CDR3 loop reads CASSPWGQKETQYF. The DNA for the CDR3 is TGTGCCAGCAGCCCTTGGGGACAGAAAGAGACCCAGTACTTC.

The chain combines TRBV19 with TRBJ1-3, with 7 bases matching TRBD1. The CDR3 runs to 15 residues. Germline V gene sequence: CDR1 LNHDA, CDR2 SQIVND (reference sequence). The trim removed 0 bases at V and 5 bases at J, leaving 4 bases unmatched. DNA of the CDR3: TGTGCCAGTAGTATAGATGGGACAGCGCGAAACACCATATATTTT. Protein: CASSIDGTARNTIYF.

This chain links TRBV12-3 or TRBV12-4 with TRBJ1-5, with D possibly matching TRBD1 (6 bases). V gave up 4 bases and J gave up 4 bases, with 8 bases separating them. The CDR3 has 13 residues. CDR3: CASSSTGNQPQHF. The CDR3 region has the DNA TGTGCCAGCAGTTCGACAGGTAATCAGCCCCAGCATTTT.

A few counts support this clone. The V gene is TRBV19, the J gene TRBJ1-1; TRBD1 might be the D (5 bases). CDR3 length: 12 residues. Trimming shortened V by 4 bases and J by 4 bases, and 7 bases separated the two germline ends. CDR1 and CDR2 (germline): LNHDA, SQIVND (reference sequence). The DNA of the CDR3 is TGTGCCAGTAGTAGGAGGGGCACTGAAGCTTTCTTT. Protein product: CASSRRGTEAFF.

The CDR3 spells CASSPAGEGSYNEQFF. CDR3 nucleotides: TGTGCCAGCAGTCCCGCCGGGGAGGGTTCCTACAATGAGCAGTTCTTC. This chain links TRBV6-4 with TRBJ2-1, with TRBD2 identical over 7 bases. Trimming removed 5 bases from V and 1 base from J; junction bases left unmatched: 8. CDR1 is MRHNA, CDR2 SNTAGT, per germline. The CDR3 consists of 16 residues.

This chain links TRBV5-1 with TRBJ1-5, with D possibly matching TRBD1 (5 bases). Trimming removed 5 bases at V and 2 bases at J, with 11 bases between. The length of the CDR3 is 14 residues. Germline CDR1 is SGHRS and CDR2 is YFSETQ. CDR3 DNA sequence: TGCGCCAGCAGTTCGGGGGTCGGCAATCAGCCCCAGCATTTT. Its protein is CASSSGVGNQPQHF.

The chain employs TRBV13 and TRBJ2-3, with D possibly matching TRBD1 (8 bases). Deletions cut 4 bases from V and 5 bases from J, with 13 bases between. There are 14 residues in the CDR3. The germline CDR1 and CDR2 sequences are PRHDT and FYEKMQ (reference sequence). CDR3 coding DNA: TGTGCCAGCAGCTCGGACAGGGAGGGAGATACGCAGTATTTT. The encoded protein is CASSSDREGDTQYF.

V and J are TRBV5-1 and TRBJ1-2; weak D call: TRBD1 (6 bases). V was shortened by 4 bases and J by 5 bases, with 9 bases between the two germline ends. Germline V gives CDR1 SGHRS, CDR2 YFSETQ. The CDR3 extends over 12 amino acids. The DNA for the CDR3 is TGCGCCAGCAGCCCCGGACAGTATGGCTACACCTTC. Its translation is CASSPGQYGYTF.

The chain joins TRBV5-6 to TRBJ1-2; TRBD1 might be the D (5 bases). This CDR3 comprises 14 residues. V was clipped by 2 bases and J by 4 bases, with 12 bases between them. Germline CDR1 reads SGHDT; CDR2 reads YYEEEE. The DNA of the CDR3 is TGTGCCAGCAGCTTTGGCAGGGAGGGCTATGGCTACACCTTC. Encoded protein: CASSFGREGYGYTF.

A note on this clone: The junction departs from germline at one end; a sequencing error may be responsible. The rearrangement links TRBV18 to TRBJ1-6, with 8 nucleotides matching TRBD1. This CDR3 contains 16 residues. Germline assignment: CDR1 KGHSH and CDR2 LQKENI. The CDR3 loop reads CASSPRTGMDNSPLHF. CDR3 nucleotides: TGTGCCAGCTCACCCAGGACAGGGATGGATAACTCACCCCTCCACTTT.

CDR3 residues: CASSLAGLVGQPQHF. The CDR3, as DNA: TGCGCCAGCAGCTTGGCAGGGTTGGTGGGTCAGCCCCAGCATTTT. J is TRBJ1-5 and V is TRBV5-1; D might be TRBD1 (5 bases). The germline V gene has CDR1 SGHRS and CDR2 YFSETQ. V was clipped by 0 bases and J by 6 bases, with 13 bases between them. The CDR3 sequence is 15 residues long.

The chain uses TRBV19 and TRBJ1-1, with D maybe TRBD1 (5 bases). CDR3 size: 14 residues. Germline V gene lookup returns CDR1 LNHDA and CDR2 SQIVND (reference sequence). Trimming took off 7 bases at V and 5 bases at J, with 17 bases between the two ends. Written as DNA, the CDR3 is TGTGCCAGTACCCAGGGACTGACGAGGACTGAAGCTTTCTTT. Amino acid sequence: CASTQGLTRTEAFF.

This clone was seen just once. The chain employs TRBV6-5 and TRBJ1-6, with D possibly TRBD1 on 6 matching bases. The V end lost 5 bases, the J end lost 8 bases, and 13 bases lay between the germline ends. This CDR3 contains 14 residues. From germline, CDR1 is MNHEY and CDR2 SVGAGI. The CDR3 loop reads CASSNRDTDSPLHF. In nucleotides, the CDR3 is TGTGCCAGCAGTAACCGGGACACCGATTCACCCCTCCACTTT.

The J gene is TRBJ1-4, the V gene TRBV5-1; unclear D gene. This CDR3 comprises 15 residues. Trimming removed 4 bases from V and 0 bases from J, with 10 bases in between. CDR1 SGHRS and CDR2 YFSETQ come from the germline V gene. The CDR3 is CASSPVFTTNEKLFF. CDR3 bases: TGCGCCAGCAGCCCTGTTTTTACAACTAATGAAAAACTGTTTTTT.

The V gene is TRBV3-1 (or the pseudogene TRBV3-2), the J gene TRBJ1-5; possibly TRBD1 for D (6 bases). CDR3 length equals 16 residues. CDR1 and CDR2 from the germline V gene are LGHDT and YNNKEL (reference sequence). With 4 bases removed from V and 4 bases from J, the gap between germline ends came to 17 bases. CDR3 sequence reads: CASSRGTGTLNQPQHF. DNA of the CDR3: TGTGCCAGCAGCCGCGGAACCGGGACACTTAATCAGCCCCAGCATTTT.

V usage is TRBV6-5 and J usage is TRBJ2-1, with 8 bases aligning to TRBD2. V trimming: 0 bases; J trimming: 5 bases; junction bases outside the gene matches: 6. Germline assignment: CDR1 MNHEY and CDR2 SVGAGI. The CDR3 covers 16 residues. CDR3 residues: CASSYSMGLGDNEQFF. CDR3 DNA: TGTGCCAGCAGTTACTCGATGGGACTAGGAGACAATGAGCAGTTCTTC.

The chain employs TRBV5-8 and TRBJ1-3, with unresolved D. Germline V gene data show CDR1 as SGHTS and CDR2 as YDEGEE. V lost 3 bases and J lost 2, with 6 bases in between. CDR3 length equals 13 residues. For the CDR3, the DNA is TGTGCCAGCAGCTCGAGGACTGGAAACACCATATATTTT. Protein: CASSSRTGNTIYF.

This chain links TRBV7-9 with TRBJ2-7; 9 positions agree with TRBD2. From germline, CDR1 is SEHNR and CDR2 FQNEAQ (reference sequence). Trimming cost V 4 bases and J 7 bases; bases outside gene matches: 8. The CDR3 is 14 amino acids. CDR3 region: CASSSWDLAGEQYF. CDR3 sequence (DNA): TGTGCCAGCAGCTCCTGGGACCTAGCGGGGGAGCAGTACTTC.

This rearrangement joins TRBV27 to TRBJ1-4; tentative D call: TRBD1 (5 bases). Germline-derived CDR1 and CDR2 are MNHEY and SMNVEV (reference sequence). The V gene lost 3 bases and the J gene lost 5 bases, with 16 bases spanning the gap. CDR3 length: 16 amino acids. The CDR3 here is CASSFRQPDKNEKLFF. For the CDR3, the DNA is TGTGCCAGCAGTTTCCGACAGCCTGATAAAAATGAAAAACTGTTTTTT.

The chain has TRBV6-4 and TRBJ1-2, with TRBD1 identical over 7 bases. The CDR3 is 12 amino acids. Germline CDR1 MRHNA, CDR2 SNTAGT. Trimming cost V 8 bases and J 8 bases; bases outside gene matches: 8. The CDR3 spells CASSQQGYGYTF. The CDR3 region has the DNA TGTGCCAGCTCCCAACAGGGGTACGGCTACACCTTC.

J is TRBJ2-2 and V is TRBV4-2, with TRBD2 matching 7 bases. Trimming removed 0 bases from V and 0 bases from J; junction bases left unmatched: 13. Germline V gene sequence: CDR1 LGHNA, CDR2 YNFKEQ. The CDR3 is 20 amino acids. The chain's CDR3 is CASSQDGAGGLAANTGELFF. In nucleotides, the CDR3 is TGTGCCAGCAGCCAAGATGGGGCAGGTGGGCTAGCGGCGAACACCGGGGAGCTGTTTTTT.

The chain employs TRBV9 and TRBJ1-2; TRBD1 aligns across 8 bases. V lost 0 bases and J lost 8; bases outside the gene matches: 3. This CDR3 spans 13 amino acids. Germline lookup yields CDR1 SGDLS and CDR2 YYNGEE. The CDR3 DNA follows: TGTGCCAGCAGCGTAGTGACAGGGGTAGGCTACACCTTC. Encoded protein: CASSVVTGVGYTF.

About this clone: This same CDR3 is encoded by further DNA sequences in the sample. The rearrangement links TRBV11-2 to TRBJ1-4, with 8 bases identical to TRBD1. CDR3 size: 14 residues. With 1 base clipped from V and 5 bases from J, the junction kept 0 bases outside the gene matches. CDR1 SGHAT and CDR2 FQNNGV come from the germline V gene. The CDR3 bases are TGTGCCAGCAGCTTAGGGACAGGGAATGAAAAACTGTTTTTT. It is translated as CASSLGTGNEKLFF.

This clone was observed a single time. The chain employs TRBV6-4 and TRBJ1-2; 8 bases fit TRBD1. Looked up from germline, CDR1 is MRHNA and CDR2 is SNTAGT. The junction had 6 bases not matched to a gene; V was cut back by 2 bases and J by 7 bases. The CDR3 has 14 residues. Here the CDR3 reads CASSDGQGRLGYTF. For the CDR3, the DNA is TGTGCCAGCAGTGACGGACAGGGAAGGCTTGGCTACACCTTC.

On this clone: Other nucleotide sequences from this sample produce the same CDR3. The chain couples TRBV10-3 to TRBJ1-3; 10 nucleotides line up with TRBD1. The CDR3 is 17 residues long. Germline CDR1 is ENHRY and CDR2 is SYGVKD. J lost 0 bases, V lost 7 bases, and 9 bases had no gene match. The CDR3 DNA sequence: TGTGCCATCACAGGAGGGGGACAGGGGAGCTCTGGAAACACCATATATTTT. Translating it yields CAITGGGQGSSGNTIYF.